The text below deals with one T cell receptor (beta chain). Primers included in the PCR were 60 Vbeta and 13 Jbeta primers. Here immunoSEQ multiplex PCR was the method, and the copy in TCRdb shows in-frame clones only, minus some. The sample shows 160,000 or so clones, around 80% of them seen only once. The data derive from a study of cytomegalovirus exposure and HLA in healthy donors. Germline V CDR1 and CDR2: SQVTM, ANQGSEA. This CDR3 region has 11 residues. This chain joins TRBV29-1 and TRBJ2-7, with 7 bases aligning to TRBD2. The clonotype comes from a woman between 18 and 29 years old in good health and CMV-seronegative. The sample was PBMCs. The CDR3 sequence is CGGGVDYEQYF. The CDR3 nucleotides are TGCGGGGGAGGGGTAGACTACGAGCAGTACTTC.